Sequencing of this T cell receptor beta chain was carried out in a study of cytomegalovirus exposure and HLA in healthy donors. Germline assignment: CDR1 MNHNS and CDR2 SASEGT. The CDR3 loop spans 14 amino acids. J lost 4 bases, V lost 7 bases, and 4 bases had no gene match. The PCR ran on 60 Vbeta and 13 Jbeta primers. Sequenced by immunoSEQ multiplex PCR; TCRdb stores in-frame clones only, minus some. Of 100,000 or so clones listed, less than 65% were seen once; the top ten hold around 6.3%. The sequence was collected from a woman aged 25 to 39 in good health and CMV-seronegative. V gene TRBV6-1 combines with J gene TRBJ1-1; 12 bases match TRBD1. The sample taken for sequencing was PBMCs. The CDR3 nucleotides read TGTGCCAGCACGGGGACAGGGGGCGTCACTGAAGCTTTCTTT. It codes for CASTGTGGVTEAFF.